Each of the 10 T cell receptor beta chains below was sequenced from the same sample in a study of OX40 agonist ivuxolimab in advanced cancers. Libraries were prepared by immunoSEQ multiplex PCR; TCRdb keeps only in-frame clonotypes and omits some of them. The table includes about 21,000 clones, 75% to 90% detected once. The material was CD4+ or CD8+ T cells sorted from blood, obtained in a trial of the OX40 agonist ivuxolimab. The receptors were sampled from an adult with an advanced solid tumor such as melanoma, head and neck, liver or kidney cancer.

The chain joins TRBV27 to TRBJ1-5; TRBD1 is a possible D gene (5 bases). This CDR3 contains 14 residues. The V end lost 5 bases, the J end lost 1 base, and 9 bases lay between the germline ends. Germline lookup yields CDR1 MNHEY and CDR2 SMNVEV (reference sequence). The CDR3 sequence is CASSDGQSNQPQHF. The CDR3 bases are TGTGCCAGCAGTGACGGACAAAGCAATCAGCCCCAGCATTTT.

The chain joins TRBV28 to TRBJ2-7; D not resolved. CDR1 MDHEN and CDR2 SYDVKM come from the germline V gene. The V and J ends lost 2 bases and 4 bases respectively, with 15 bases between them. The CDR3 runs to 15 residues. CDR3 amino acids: CASSLNQGLTYEQYF. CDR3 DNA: TGTGCCAGCAGTTTAAACCAAGGCTTGACTTACGAGCAGTACTTC.

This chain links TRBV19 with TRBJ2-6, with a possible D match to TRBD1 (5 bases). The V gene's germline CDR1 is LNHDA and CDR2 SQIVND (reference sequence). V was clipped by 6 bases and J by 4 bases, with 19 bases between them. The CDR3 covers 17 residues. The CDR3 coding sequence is TGTGCCAGTAGGACACAGGTCAATACAAGGGGGGCCAACGTCCTGACTTTC. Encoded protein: CASRTQVNTRGANVLTF.

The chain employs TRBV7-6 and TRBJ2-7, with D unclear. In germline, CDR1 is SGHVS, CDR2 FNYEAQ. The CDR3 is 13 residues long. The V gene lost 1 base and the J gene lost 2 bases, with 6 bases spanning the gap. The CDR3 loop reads CASSLEVTYEQYF. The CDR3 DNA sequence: TGTGCCAGCAGCTTAGAGGTTACCTACGAGCAGTACTTC.

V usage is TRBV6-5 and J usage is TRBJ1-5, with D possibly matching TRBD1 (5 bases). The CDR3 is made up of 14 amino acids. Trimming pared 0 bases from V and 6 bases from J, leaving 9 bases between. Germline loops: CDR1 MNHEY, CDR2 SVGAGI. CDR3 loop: CASSYSGGTQPQHF. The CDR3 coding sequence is TGTGCCAGCAGTTACTCGGGAGGGACTCAGCCCCAGCATTTT.

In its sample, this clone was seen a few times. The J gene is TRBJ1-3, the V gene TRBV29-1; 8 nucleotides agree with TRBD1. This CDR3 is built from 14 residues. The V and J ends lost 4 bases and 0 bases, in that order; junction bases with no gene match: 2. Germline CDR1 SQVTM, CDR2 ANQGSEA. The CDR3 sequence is CSVADRDSGNTIYF. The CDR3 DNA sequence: TGCAGCGTTGCGGACAGGGACTCTGGAAACACCATATATTTT.

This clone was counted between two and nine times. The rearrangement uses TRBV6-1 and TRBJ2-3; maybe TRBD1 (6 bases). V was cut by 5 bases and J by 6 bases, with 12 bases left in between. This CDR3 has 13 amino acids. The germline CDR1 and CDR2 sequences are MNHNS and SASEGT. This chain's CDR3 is CASSLNREDTQYF. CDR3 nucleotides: TGTGCCAGCAGTCTAAACAGGGAGGATACGCAGTATTTT.

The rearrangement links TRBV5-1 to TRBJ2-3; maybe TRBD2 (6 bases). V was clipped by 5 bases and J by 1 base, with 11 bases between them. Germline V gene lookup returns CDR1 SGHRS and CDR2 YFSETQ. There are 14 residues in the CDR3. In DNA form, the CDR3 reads TGCGCCAGCAGAGGGAGGATGGGCACAGATACGCAGTATTTT. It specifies CASRGRMGTDTQYF.

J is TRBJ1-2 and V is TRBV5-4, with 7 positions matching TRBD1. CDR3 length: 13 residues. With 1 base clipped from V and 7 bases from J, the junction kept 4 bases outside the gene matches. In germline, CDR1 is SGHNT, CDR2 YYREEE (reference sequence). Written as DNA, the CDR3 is TGTGCCAGCAGCTTGTTCCAGGGGGTTGGCTACACCTTC. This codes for CASSLFQGVGYTF.

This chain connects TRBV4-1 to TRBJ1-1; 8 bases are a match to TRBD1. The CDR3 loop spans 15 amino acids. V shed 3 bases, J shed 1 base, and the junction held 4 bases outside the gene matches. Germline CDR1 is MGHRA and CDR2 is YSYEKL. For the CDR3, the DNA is TGCGCCAGCAGCCAGGGGGACAGGCCGAACACTGAAGCTTTCTTT. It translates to CASSQGDRPNTEAFF.